The table lists the clone carrying this T cell receptor (beta chain) with a few counts. Antigen unknown. V lost 5 bases and J lost 4; bases outside the gene matches: 8. Germline-derived CDR1 and CDR2 are SGHTA and FQGTGA. The CDR3 covers 15 residues. Unique molecular identifiers were used in preparing the TCRbeta library. MiXCR, run by TCRdb on the PCR reads, gives a single entry per CDR3 protein. The table lists hundreds of thousands of distinct CDR3 sequences, roughly 17% of them singletons. This record belongs to a study of T-cell reconstitution after alpha-beta-depleted transplantation in children. Study-wide points: Recipient T cells and thymic progenitors that survived gave rise to the high TCRbeta diversity observed at day 60 in some patients.

The V gene is TRBV7-3, the J gene TRBJ1-5; 7 nucleotides agree with TRBD1. The receptor comes from a male patient under 10 years old who had a stem cell transplant for acute lymphoblastic leukemia, so the T cells may come from the graft donor. The specimen was PBMCs, mostly from graft donor cells, collected 360 days after TCRalphabeta/CD19-depleted stem cell transplant. CDR3 protein: CASSHTPRGNQPQHF. The CDR3 DNA reads as TGTGCCAGCAGCCATACTCCCAGGGGGAATCAGCCCCAGCATTTT.